This entry lists 5 T cell receptor beta chains sequenced from one sample in a study of blood T cell repertoires in COVID-19 (dated by TCRdb to 2018 to 2021). The library was produced with the immunoSEQ multiplex PCR assay. TCRdb retrieved this table from immuneACCESS and kept in-frame rearrangements only. Not all clones are present; in checked studies, unresolved V genes account for under half, and no reason is known for the remainder. The sample profile shows about 250,000 clones; roughly 80% of them were found once. About 9.6% of the sample is taken by the ten largest. Sequences were obtained from peripheral blood. Every receptor here comes from a man older than 75 with acute or convalescent COVID-19.

The chain has TRBV7-9 and TRBJ2-1; 7 bases agree with TRBD2. This CDR3 contains 17 residues. V was clipped by 1 base and J by 5 bases; unmatched bases: 11. Germline CDR1 is SEHNR and CDR2 is FQNEAQ (reference sequence). The CDR3: CASSLVKAREWDNEQFF. The CDR3 DNA sequence: TGTGCCAGCAGCTTAGTGAAGGCGCGGGAGTGGGACAATGAGCAGTTCTTC.

V and J are TRBV3-1 (or the pseudogene TRBV3-2) and TRBJ2-2; 7 bases are a match to TRBD1. This CDR3 spans 15 amino acids. Looked up from germline, CDR1 is LGHDT and CDR2 is YNNKEL (reference sequence). Losses at the gene ends were 5 bases for V and 5 bases for J; bases not matched to a gene: 8. The CDR3 DNA sequence: TGTGCCAGCAGCGCCCCTCAGGGGGAGACCGGGGAGCTGTTTTTT. It translates to CASSAPQGETGELFF.

V is TRBV6-5 and J is TRBJ1-6; 9 bases fit TRBD1. V lost 7 bases and J lost 9; bases outside the gene matches: 10. The CDR3 sequence is 15 residues long. Germline V gives CDR1 MNHEY, CDR2 SVGAGI. Here the CDR3 DNA reads TGTGCCAGCACCCCGGGCGGGACAGGGTCTTCACCCCTCCACTTT. Amino acid sequence: CASTPGGTGSSPLHF.

The chain has TRBV24-1 and TRBJ2-7, with 7 bases fitting TRBD1. The germline gives CDR1 KGHDR, CDR2 SFDVKD. The CDR3 contains 13 residues. J lost 6 bases, V lost 4 bases, and 5 bases had no gene match. The CDR3 region is CATSEPNRGEQYF. The CDR3 DNA reads as TGTGCCACCAGTGAACCGAACAGGGGCGAGCAGTACTTC.

J is TRBJ2-1 and V is TRBV11-2, with D unresolved. Germline CDR1 and CDR2: SGHAT and FQNNGV. V was shortened by 6 bases and J by 0 bases, with 6 bases between the two germline ends. The CDR3 has 13 amino acids. CDR3 in DNA: TGTGCCAGCAGTTTCCACTCCTACAATGAGCAGTTCTTC. Translated, it gives CASSFHSYNEQFF.